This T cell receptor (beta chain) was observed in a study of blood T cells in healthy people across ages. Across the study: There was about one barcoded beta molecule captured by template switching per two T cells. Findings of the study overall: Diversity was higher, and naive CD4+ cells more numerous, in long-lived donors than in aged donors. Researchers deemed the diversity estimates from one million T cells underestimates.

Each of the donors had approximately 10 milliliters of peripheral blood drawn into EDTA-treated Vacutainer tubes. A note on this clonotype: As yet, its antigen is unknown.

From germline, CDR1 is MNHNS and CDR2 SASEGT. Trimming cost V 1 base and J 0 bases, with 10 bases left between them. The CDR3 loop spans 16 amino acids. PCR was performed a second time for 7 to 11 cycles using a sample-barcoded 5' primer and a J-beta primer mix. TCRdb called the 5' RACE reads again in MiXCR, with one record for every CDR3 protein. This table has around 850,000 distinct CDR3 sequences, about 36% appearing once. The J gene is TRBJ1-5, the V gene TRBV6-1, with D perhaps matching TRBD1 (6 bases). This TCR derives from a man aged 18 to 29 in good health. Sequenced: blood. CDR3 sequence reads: CASSEGQANSNQPQHF. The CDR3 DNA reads TGTGCCAGCAGTGAAGGACAGGCAAATAGCAATCAGCCCCAGCATTTT.